This T cell receptor beta chain comes out of a study of brain T cells in children with intractable seizures. CDR1 SGHTA and CDR2 FQGNSA come from the germline V gene. Trimming stripped 1 base from V and 7 bases from J, with 21 bases between. The CDR3 runs to 17 residues. Concerning this clone: The antigen remains undetermined.

Findings of the study overall: HCMV serostatus was not known, and viral specificity came from CDR3 similarity only. Absence of clones before surgery may stem from lower sequencing depth.

The data were produced by immunoSEQ multiplex PCR, yet TCRdb's version contains in-frame clones alone and is incomplete. Counted here are roughly 64,000 clones, around 96% occurring once; the ten biggest clones make up approximately 0.37%. Only cases whose brain tissue showed the highest T cell transcript signatures were sequenced. The V call is TRBV7-2, the J call TRBJ2-3; a possible D gene is TRBD2 (7 bases). Material: peripheral blood, obtained at surgery. This clonotype originated in a boy less than two years old with focal cortical dysplasia and intractable seizures. In DNA, the CDR3 is TGTGCCAGCAGCTTAGTCGGAGTGGGCGGGGGCACGAATACGCAGTATTTT. Residues: CASSLVGVGGGTNTQYF.